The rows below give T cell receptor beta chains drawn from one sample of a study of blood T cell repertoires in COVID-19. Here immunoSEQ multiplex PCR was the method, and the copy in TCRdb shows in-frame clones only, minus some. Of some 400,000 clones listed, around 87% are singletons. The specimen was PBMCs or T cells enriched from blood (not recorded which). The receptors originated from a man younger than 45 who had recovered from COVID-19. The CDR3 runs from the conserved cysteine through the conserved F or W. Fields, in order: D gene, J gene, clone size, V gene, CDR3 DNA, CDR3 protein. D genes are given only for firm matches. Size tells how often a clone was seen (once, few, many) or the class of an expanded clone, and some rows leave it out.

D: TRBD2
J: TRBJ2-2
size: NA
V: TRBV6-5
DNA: TGTGCCTCGGGACTAGCGGTGGGCGGGGAGCTGTTTTTT
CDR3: CASGLAVGGELFF

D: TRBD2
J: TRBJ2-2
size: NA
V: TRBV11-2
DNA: TGTGCCAGCAGCTTAAGGGTCGCGGTGGCGGGAGGGTCCACCGGGGAGCTGTTTTTT
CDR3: CASSLRVAVAGGSTGELFF

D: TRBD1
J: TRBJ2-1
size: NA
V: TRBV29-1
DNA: TGCAGCGCAATAACAGGGGGCAAGAAACAGTTCTTC
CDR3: CSAITGGKKQFF

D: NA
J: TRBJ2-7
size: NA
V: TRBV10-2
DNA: TGCGCCAGCAGTGTAACCAGGGCGAGCACCTACGAGCAGTACTTC
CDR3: CASSVTRASTYEQYF

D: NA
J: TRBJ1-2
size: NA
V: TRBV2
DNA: TGTGCCAGCAGTGAAGCACGCAGCTATGGCTACACCTTC
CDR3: CASSEARSYGYTF

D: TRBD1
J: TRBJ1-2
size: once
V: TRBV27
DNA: TGTGCCAGCAGTTTATTACAGGGGGCAGAGGGCTACACCTTC
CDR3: CASSLLQGAEGYTF

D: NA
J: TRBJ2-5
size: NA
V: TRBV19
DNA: TGTGCCAGTAGTATCGGACAGATGATGTACCAAGAGACCCAGTACTTC
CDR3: CASSIGQMMYQETQYF

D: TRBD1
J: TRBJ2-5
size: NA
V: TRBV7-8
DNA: TGTGCCAGCACCCGGGGACAGGGAGAGACCCAGTACTTC
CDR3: CASTRGQGETQYF

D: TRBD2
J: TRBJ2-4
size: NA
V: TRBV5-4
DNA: TGTGCCAGCAGCTCGTGGGGACTAGCGGGAGGGGGGAGAGCCAAAAACATTCAGTACTTC
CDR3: CASSSWGLAGGGRAKNIQYF

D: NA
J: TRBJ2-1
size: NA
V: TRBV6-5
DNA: TGTGCCAGCACAACTAGATGGAATGAGCAGTTCTTC
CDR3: CASTTRWNEQFF

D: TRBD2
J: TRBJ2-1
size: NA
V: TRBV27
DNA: TGTGCCAGCATCCTAGTCCCCCCTAGCGGGACCTCCTACAATGAGCAGTTCTTC
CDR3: CASILVPPSGTSYNEQFF

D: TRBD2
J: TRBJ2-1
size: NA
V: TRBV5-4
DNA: TGTGCCAGCAGGACCGACTCTAGCGGACGAAACTACAATGAGCAGTTCTTC
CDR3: CASRTDSSGRNYNEQFF

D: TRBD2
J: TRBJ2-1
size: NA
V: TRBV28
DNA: TGTGCCAGCAGGCCTAGCGGGAGGGGATACAATGAGCAGTTCTTC
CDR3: CASRPSGRGYNEQFF

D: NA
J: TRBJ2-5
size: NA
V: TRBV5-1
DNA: TGCGCCAGCAGCTTCAGCGTAGGGGCCGAGACCCAGTACTTC
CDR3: CASSFSVGAETQYF

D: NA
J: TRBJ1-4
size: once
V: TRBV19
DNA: TGTGCCAGTAGCCCCGCCCGGACAGTAGATGAAAAACTGTTTTTT
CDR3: CASSPARTVDEKLFF

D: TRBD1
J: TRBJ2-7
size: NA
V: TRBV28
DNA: TGTGCCAGCACTATGGGGTGGACAGGGGCCTTAGAGCAGTACTTC
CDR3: CASTMGWTGALEQYF

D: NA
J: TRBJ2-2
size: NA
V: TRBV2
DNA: TGTGCCAGCAAAAGGGAGGTTTCCGGGGAGCTGTTTTTT
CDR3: CASKREVSGELFF

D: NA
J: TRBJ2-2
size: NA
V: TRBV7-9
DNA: TGTGCCAGCAGCCCGCCCCCAGGGTTGAACACCGGGGAGCTGTTTTTT
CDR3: CASSPPPGLNTGELFF

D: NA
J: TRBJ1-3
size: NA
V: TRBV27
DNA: TGTGCCAGCAGTTTATCAGGGGCCGGAAACACCATATATTTT
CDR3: CASSLSGAGNTIYF

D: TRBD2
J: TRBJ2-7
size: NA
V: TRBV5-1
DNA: TGCGCCAGCAGGGCTAGCGGGATATACGAGCAGTACTTC
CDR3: CASRASGIYEQYF

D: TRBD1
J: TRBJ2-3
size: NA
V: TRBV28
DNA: TGTGCCAGCAGTTTATTAGGACAGGGGTCGCCCTTCACGCAGTATTTT
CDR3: CASSLLGQGSPFTQYF

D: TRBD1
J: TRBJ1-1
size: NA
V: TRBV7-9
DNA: TGTGCCAGCAGCCCTACCCCCCCGACAACAGGGGTGGAAGCTTTCTTT
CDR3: CASSPTPPTTGVEAFF

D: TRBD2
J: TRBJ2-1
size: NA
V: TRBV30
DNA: TGTGCCTGGACCCTTAGCGGGGGCTACAATGAGCAGTTCTTC
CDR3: CAWTLSGGYNEQFF

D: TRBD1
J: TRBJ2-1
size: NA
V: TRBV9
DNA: TGTGCCAGCAGCGCGAGACCCCCGACACAATGGACAGGAAGCTCCTACAATGAGCAGTTCTTC
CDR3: CASSARPPTQWTGSSYNEQFF

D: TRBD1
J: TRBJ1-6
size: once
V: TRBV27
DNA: TGTGCCAGCAGTTTAAATTCCGGGACAGGGGGAAAGTCACCCCTCCACTTT
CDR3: CASSLNSGTGGKSPLHF

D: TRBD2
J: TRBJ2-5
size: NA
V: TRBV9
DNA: TGTGCCAGCAGCGGAGCGGGAGCGGTCCAAGAGACCCAGTACTTC
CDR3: CASSGAGAVQETQYF

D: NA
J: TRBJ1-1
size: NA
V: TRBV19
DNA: TGTGCCAGTTCCGAGGGGGGGTACCTGAACACTGAAGCTTTCTTT
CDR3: CASSEGGYLNTEAFF

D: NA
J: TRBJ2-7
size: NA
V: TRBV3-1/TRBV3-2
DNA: TGTGCCAGCAGCCAAGGTCCAGGGCAGGCCGAGCAGTACTTC
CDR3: CASSQGPGQAEQYF

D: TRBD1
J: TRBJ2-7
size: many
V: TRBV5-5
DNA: TGTGCCAGCAGCTACCTCGGGACAGGCCCCTACGAGCAGTACTTC
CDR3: CASSYLGTGPYEQYF

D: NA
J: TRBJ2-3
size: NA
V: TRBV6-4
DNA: TGTGCCAGCAGTGAAAACCCGGGTAGCACAGATACGCAGTATTTT
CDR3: CASSENPGSTDTQYF

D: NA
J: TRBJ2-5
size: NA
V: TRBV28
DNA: TGTGCCAGCAGTTACCGCCAAACTGGGGGGACAGAGACCCAGTACTTC
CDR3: CASSYRQTGGTETQYF

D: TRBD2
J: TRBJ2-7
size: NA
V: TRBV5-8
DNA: TGTGCCAGCAGCTCGGGGGGGGGCTCCTACGAGCAGTACTTC
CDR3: CASSSGGGSYEQYF

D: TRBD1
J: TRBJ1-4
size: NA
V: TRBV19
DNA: TGTGCCAGTAGTAAGCAGGGGGCGACTAATGAAAAACTGTTTTTT
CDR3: CASSKQGATNEKLFF

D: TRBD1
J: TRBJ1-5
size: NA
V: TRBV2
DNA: TGTGCCAGCAGTGAACTAGGACAGGGGTTGAGCAATCAGCCCCAGCATTTT
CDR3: CASSELGQGLSNQPQHF